The 13 T cell receptor beta chains below all came from one sample that was sequenced in a study of shared clonotypes between healthy human individuals. The method was immunoSEQ multiplex PCR; TCRdb's version includes in-frame clones alone and lacks a portion of them. The sample records 2 million to 3 million clones, over 85% being singletons. Specimen: naive CD4+ T cells sorted from blood. Subset defined: CD45RA+ positively selected. These receptors were collected from a man aged 18 to 30 in good health.

The chain is built from TRBV5-1 and TRBJ2-5, with 13 nucleotides matching TRBD2. Germline V gene lookup returns CDR1 SGHRS and CDR2 YFSETQ. CDR3 length equals 16 residues. V gave up 0 bases and J gave up 5 bases; unmatched junction bases: 4. The CDR3 DNA follows: TGCGCCAGCAGCTTGGTCGGGACTAGCGGGACCGAGACCCAGTACTTC. Translated, it gives CASSLVGTSGTETQYF.

The CDR3 bases are TGTGCCAGTATAACGGACAGGCTGGGGTACAATGAGCAGTTCTTC. It yields the protein CASITDRLGYNEQFF. The chain combines TRBV19 with TRBJ2-1; TRBD1 matches at 7 bases. Per the germline V gene, CDR1 is LNHDA and CDR2 is SQIVND (reference sequence). V trimming: 7 bases; J trimming: 4 bases; junction bases outside the gene matches: 10. CDR3 length: 15 residues.

Comment on this clone: Within the sample, other DNA sequences also encode this same CDR3. The chain couples TRBV28 to TRBJ1-2; maybe TRBD1 (5 bases). This CDR3 spans 13 amino acids. Trimming cost V 6 bases and J 2 bases, with 10 bases left between them. Germline V CDR1 and CDR2: MDHEN, SYDVKM. CDR3 DNA sequence: TGTGCCAGCAGCCCACAGGAGAACTATGGCTACACCTTC. It codes for CASSPQENYGYTF.

As concerns this clone: An end of the junction differs from the germline gene, which may be a read error. The chain combines TRBV7-7 with TRBJ2-3, with 14 bases matching TRBD2. Germline lookup yields CDR1 SSHAT and CDR2 FNYEAQ (reference sequence). The CDR3 is made up of 16 amino acids. CDR3 protein: CASSLGTSGSGDTQYF. In nucleotides, the CDR3 is TGTGCTAGCAGCCTCGGGACTAGCGGGAGCGGGGATACGCAGTATTTT.

V and J are TRBV9 and TRBJ1-1, with a possible D match to TRBD1 (5 bases). The germline V gene has CDR1 SGDLS and CDR2 YYNGEE. CDR3 length equals 14 residues. V lost 2 bases to trimming and J lost 5 bases, with 13 bases between them. The CDR3 nucleotides are TGTGCCAGCAGCGTGGGGGGTTCCAGGACTGAAGCTTTCTTT. This codes for CASSVGGSRTEAFF.

A word on this clone: This CDR3 is also generated by other DNA sequences in the sample. The V and J genes are TRBV14 and TRBJ2-2; no definite D call. There are 12 residues in the CDR3. The germline CDR1 and CDR2 sequences are SGHDN and FVKESK. V was cut by 1 base and J by 6 bases, with 3 bases left in between. The CDR3 DNA follows: TGTGCCAGCAGCCAAGGGCCCGGGGAGCTGTTTTTT. Protein product: CASSQGPGELFF.

Written as DNA, the CDR3 is TGTGCCAGCAGCTTCGCTCCGAACACTGAAGCTTTCTTT. It encodes CASSFAPNTEAFF. The V and J genes are TRBV7-9 and TRBJ1-1; unclear D gene. The CDR3 totals 13 residues. V was cut by 3 bases and J by 1 base, with 6 bases left in between. Germline CDR1 is SEHNR and CDR2 is FQNEAQ (reference sequence). The full variable domain, in which reference TRBV7-9 and TRBJ1-1 provide the parts outside the CDR3, is DTGVSQNPRHKITKRGQNVTFRCDPISEHNRLYWYRQTLGQGPEFLTYFQNEAQLEKSRLLSDRFSAERPKGSFSTLEIQRTEQGDSAMYLCASSFAPNTEAFFGQGTRLTVV.

This clone occurred once. This sequence joins TRBV6-5 and TRBJ1-4; possible D gene TRBD1, 6 bases. Trimming stripped 7 bases from V and 8 bases from J, with 11 bases between. There are 12 residues in the CDR3. From germline, CDR1 is MNHEY and CDR2 SVGAGI. CDR3: CASTTQGEKLFF. CDR3 in DNA: TGTGCCAGCACGACCCAGGGGGAAAAACTGTTTTTT.

CDR3 sequence reads: CASSQAETQYF. In nucleotides, the CDR3 is TGTGCCAGCAGCCAAGCAGAGACCCAGTACTTC. This chain connects TRBV6-6 to TRBJ2-5; no clear D. The CDR3 consists of 11 residues. Germline V gives CDR1 MNHNY, CDR2 SVGAGI (reference sequence). V lost 6 bases and J lost 4, with 6 bases in between.

The J gene is TRBJ2-5, the V gene TRBV27, with D unclear. Germline V gene lookup returns CDR1 MNHEY and CDR2 SMNVEV (reference sequence). The CDR3 sequence is 13 residues long. Between the trimmed V and J ends, which lost 5 bases and 2 bases, there was a span of 9 bases. In nucleotides, the CDR3 is TGTGCCAGCAGTCCTTTACCACAAGAGACCCAGTACTTC. Translating gives CASSPLPQETQYF.

This clone occurred a few times. V gene TRBV7-2 combines with J gene TRBJ2-2; no definite D call. CDR1 is SGHTA, CDR2 FQGNSA, per germline. Trimming took off 1 base at V and 6 bases at J, with 6 bases between the two ends. The CDR3 totals 13 residues. CDR3 coding DNA: TGTGCCAGCAGCTTAGGTGTCTCCGGGGAGCTGTTTTTT. Protein: CASSLGVSGELFF.

This rearrangement joins TRBV9 to TRBJ2-2, with D possibly being TRBD2 (6 bases). Germline lookup yields CDR1 SGDLS and CDR2 YYNGEE. The CDR3 is 16 amino acids. Deletions cut 0 bases from V and 1 base from J, with 10 bases between. CDR3 in DNA: TGTGCCAGCAGCGTAGTAGGCGGGGTGAACACCGGGGAGCTGTTTTTT. Translation: CASSVVGGVNTGELFF.

In the case of this clone: Other DNA sequences in the same sample also yield this CDR3. The rearrangement links TRBV9 to TRBJ1-4; D is unresolved. The CDR3 is 15 amino acids. Germline CDR1 reads SGDLS; CDR2 reads YYNGEE. V shed 0 bases and J shed 7 bases, with 13 bases lying between them. In DNA form, the CDR3 reads TGTGCCAGCAGCGTAGGGTCCCTGGGCAGTGAAAAACTGTTTTTT. Translated: CASSVGSLGSEKLFF.